One T cell receptor (beta chain) is described in this entry. Its antigen is not identified. V lost 1 base, J lost 11 bases, and 15 bases lay in between. Looked up from germline, CDR1 is MGHRA and CDR2 is YSYEKL. The CDR3 is made up of 14 amino acids. This sample is part of a study of OX40 agonist ivuxolimab in advanced cancers. Study details: The patients received agonistic anti-OX40 (CD134) antibody ivuxolimab. Overall study results and limits: Within 6 weeks, CD4+ and CD8+ blood T cells expanded clonally at 0.1 to 3.0 mg/kg. Low normalized T-cell clonal expansion also characterized some of the nonresponders.

TCRdb's copy holds only in-frame clones and misses some; the assay was immunoSEQ multiplex PCR. The sample shows approximately 80,000 clones, approximately 90% of them seen only once. The clonotype was recovered from an adult with an advanced solid tumor such as melanoma, head and neck, liver or kidney cancer. Sequenced here: CD4+ or CD8+ T cells sorted from blood, sampled in a trial of the OX40 agonist ivuxolimab. J is TRBJ2-4 and V is TRBV4-1; tentative D call: TRBD2 (5 bases). CDR3 bases: TGCGCCAGCAGCCAAGGGACTTCCGAAAGGGTTCAGTACTTC. It encodes CASSQGTSERVQYF.